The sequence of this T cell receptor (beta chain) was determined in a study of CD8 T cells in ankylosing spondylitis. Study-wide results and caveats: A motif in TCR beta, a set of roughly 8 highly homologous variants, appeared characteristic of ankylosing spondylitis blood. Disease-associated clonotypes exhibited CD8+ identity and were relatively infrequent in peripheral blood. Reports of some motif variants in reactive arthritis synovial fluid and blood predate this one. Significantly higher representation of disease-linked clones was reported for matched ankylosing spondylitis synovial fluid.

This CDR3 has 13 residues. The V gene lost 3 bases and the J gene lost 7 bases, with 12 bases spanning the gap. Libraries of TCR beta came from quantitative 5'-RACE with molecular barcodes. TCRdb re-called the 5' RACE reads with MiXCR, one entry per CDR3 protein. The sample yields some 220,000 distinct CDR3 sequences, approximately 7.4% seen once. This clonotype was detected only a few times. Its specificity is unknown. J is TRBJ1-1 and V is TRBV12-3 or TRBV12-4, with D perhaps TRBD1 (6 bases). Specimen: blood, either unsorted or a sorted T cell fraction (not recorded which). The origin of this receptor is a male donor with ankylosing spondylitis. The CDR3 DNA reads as TGTGCCAGCAGTTTTTACAGGGCGCGTGAAGCTTTCTTT. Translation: CASSFYRAREAFF.